The 28 T cell receptor beta chains presented below share a single source sample, sequenced in a study of blood T cell repertoires in COVID-19. Clones were read by immunoSEQ multiplex PCR, and TCRdb kept only the in-frame ones, dropping some. The table has 150,000 or so clones, roughly 80% seen once. Sequenced input: peripheral blood. These TCRs come from a woman between 35 and 50 years old with COVID-19, enrolled during active disease.

The chain recombines TRBV27 with TRBJ2-7; the match to TRBD1 covers 9 bases. V lost 6 bases and J lost 2; bases outside the gene matches: 8. CDR1 and CDR2 (germline): MNHEY, SMNVEV (reference sequence). CDR3 length: 15 residues. CDR3 nucleotide sequence: TGTGCCAGCAGCCCCGGACAGGGGCGAGCCTACGAGCAGTACTTC. Protein: CASSPGQGRAYEQYF.

V gene TRBV30 combines with J gene TRBJ2-1; TRBD2 agrees at 8 bases. V was clipped by 1 base and J by 6 bases; unmatched bases: 8. The CDR3 runs 15 residues. The V gene's germline CDR1 is GTSNPN and CDR2 SVGIG (reference sequence). The CDR3 nucleotides read TGTGCCTGGAGTGCCGTAGCGGGGATACGCAATGAGCAGTTCTTC. Translation: CAWSAVAGIRNEQFF.

The rearrangement uses TRBV27 and TRBJ2-6; D ambiguous. CDR1 is MNHEY, CDR2 SMNVEV, per germline (reference sequence). V was trimmed by 3 bases and J by 0 bases, leaving 9 bases between them. CDR3 length: 16 amino acids. In DNA, the CDR3 is TGTGCCAGCAGTTTTCTGGAGTACTCTGGGGCCAACGTCCTGACTTTC. Translated, it gives CASSFLEYSGANVLTF.

This clone was recorded only once. The V and J genes are TRBV4-1 and TRBJ1-1; D gene unclear. CDR3 length: 15 residues. Looked up from germline, CDR1 is MGHRA and CDR2 is YSYEKL. The V end lost 0 bases, the J end lost 4 bases, and 12 bases lay between the germline ends. CDR3 sequence: CASSQDRGSGTEAFF. CDR3 bases: TGCGCCAGCAGCCAAGATCGGGGATCGGGCACTGAAGCTTTCTTT.

This chain links TRBV30 with TRBJ2-7; 11 bases fit TRBD1. The CDR3 sequence is 13 residues long. The trim removed 5 bases at V and 5 bases at J, leaving 5 bases unmatched. Germline V lookup: CDR1 GTSNPN, CDR2 SVGIG (reference sequence). CDR3: CAWGTGGGDEQYF. The CDR3 nucleotides read TGTGCCTGGGGGACAGGGGGTGGAGACGAGCAGTACTTC.

V gene TRBV19 combines with J gene TRBJ1-5; 7 positions match TRBD1. This CDR3 is built from 15 residues. Germline lookup yields CDR1 LNHDA and CDR2 SQIVND (reference sequence). V shed 7 bases and J 6 bases; nucleotides not matched to a gene: 12. CDR3 amino acids: CASIMRGGAGQPQHF. CDR3 nucleotides: TGTGCCAGTATAATGAGAGGGGGCGCGGGTCAGCCCCAGCATTTT.

The chain couples TRBV7-2 to TRBJ2-7; weak D call: TRBD1 (6 bases). Between the trimmed V and J ends, which lost 1 base and 5 bases, there was a span of 15 bases. There are 15 residues in the CDR3. Looked up from germline, CDR1 is SGHTA and CDR2 is FQGNSA. As DNA, the CDR3 is TGTGCCAGCAGCTTAGGTTCCACAGGGTTCAACGAGCAGTACTTC. It codes for CASSLGSTGFNEQYF.

The J gene is TRBJ1-6, the V gene TRBV5-5, with a weak D call TRBD1 (6 bases). Trimming removed 3 bases at V and 4 bases at J, with 11 bases between. The CDR3 covers 15 residues. Per germline, CDR1 SGHKS and CDR2 YYEKEE (reference sequence). CDR3 protein: CASSSPGQYNSPLHF. The CDR3 DNA sequence: TGTGCCAGCAGCTCCCCGGGACAATATAATTCACCCCTCCACTTT.

The gene calls are TRBV6-5 and TRBJ1-4, with D unclear. The CDR3 consists of 15 residues. CDR1 and CDR2 from the germline V gene are MNHEY and SVGAGI. V dropped 9 bases and J dropped 4 bases, with 18 bases sitting between them. The CDR3 reads CASSTGRLNNEKLFF. The CDR3 nucleotides read TGTGCCAGTTCAACCGGGAGACTCAATAATGAAAAACTGTTTTTT.

The CDR3 nucleotides are TGTGCCAGCTCACGGGAAGGGGGAAAGAACGAGCAGTACGTC. Amino acid sequence: CASSREGGKNEQYV. The rearrangement joins TRBV18 to TRBJ2-7; D is perhaps TRBD1 (6 bases). Germline CDR1 is KGHSH and CDR2 is LQKENI. The CDR3 runs to 14 residues. V gave up 4 bases and J gave up 5 bases, with 15 bases separating them.

The V and J genes are TRBV15 and TRBJ1-6, with D unclear. This CDR3 has 13 amino acids. In germline, CDR1 is LNHNV, CDR2 YYDKDF (reference sequence). V was pared by 2 bases and J by 10 bases, with 9 bases between. The DNA of the CDR3 is TGTGCCACCAGCAGACCCGAAGCGTCACCCCTCCACTTT. Translation: CATSRPEASPLHF.

This chain connects TRBV14 to TRBJ2-1, with TRBD2 as a possible D gene (6 bases). CDR1 is SGHDN and CDR2 is FVKESK in the germline V gene. The CDR3 runs to 16 residues. The V end was cut by 0 bases, the J end by 8 bases, with 17 bases between. CDR3 residues: CASSQDIGTPVDEQFF. CDR3 sequence (DNA): TGTGCCAGCAGCCAAGATATCGGGACTCCTGTCGATGAGCAGTTCTTC.

The chain links TRBV7-6 to TRBJ2-3; 11 nucleotides align to TRBD2. The V gene's germline CDR1 is SGHVS and CDR2 FNYEAQ. V lost 5 bases and J lost 5; bases outside the gene matches: 9. CDR3 length: 16 amino acids. The CDR3 DNA reads as TGTGCCAGCAGCATCCGTAGCGGGGGGGCCGGAGATACGCAGTATTTT. Protein sequence: CASSIRSGGAGDTQYF.

This rearrangement joins TRBV2 to TRBJ1-2; D uncertain. Germline V gene sequence: CDR1 SNHLY, CDR2 FYNNEI. The CDR3 contains 14 residues. The germline V and J ends were trimmed by 3 bases and 3 bases, with 11 bases remaining between them. DNA for the CDR3: TGTGCCAGCAGTGATTCGGGAGCTGACTATGGCTACACCTTC. Translating it yields CASSDSGADYGYTF. Filled out from reference TRBV2 and TRBJ1-2, the complete variable domain reads EPEVTQTPSHQVTQMGQEVILRCVPISNHLYFYWYRQILGQKVEFLVSFYNNEISEKSEIFDDQFSVERPDGSNFTLKIRSTKLEDSAMYFCASSDSGADYGYTFGSGTRLTVV.

V usage is TRBV6-5 and J usage is TRBJ2-5, with D possibly being TRBD1 (5 bases). Germline V gene lookup returns CDR1 MNHEY and CDR2 SVGAGI. The V end lost 9 bases, the J end lost 8 bases, and 19 bases lay between the germline ends. This CDR3 region has 13 residues. Here the CDR3 DNA reads TGTGCCAGTGTAGACCTGAGACAGCTCACCCAGTACTTC. Amino acids: CASVDLRQLTQYF.

The genes are TRBV20-1 and TRBJ2-4; D gene ambiguous. The CDR3 is 14 amino acids. CDR1 is DFQATT and CDR2 is SNEGSKA in the germline V gene (reference sequence). The V gene lost 3 bases and the J gene lost 0 bases, with 9 bases spanning the gap. Here the CDR3 reads CSASPGLAKNIQYF. The CDR3 DNA reads as TGCAGTGCTAGTCCAGGCCTAGCCAAAAACATTCAGTACTTC.

The J gene is TRBJ2-7, the V gene TRBV18; 8 bases fit TRBD1. Per germline, CDR1 KGHSH and CDR2 LQKENI. The CDR3 spans 14 residues. With V trimmed by 6 bases and J by 2 bases, 6 bases remained unmatched. CDR3 nucleotide sequence: TGTGCCAGCTCCCCGACAGGGGCGGCCTACGAGCAGTACGTC. As protein: CASSPTGAAYEQYV.

V and J are TRBV29-1 and TRBJ2-7; 15 nucleotides match TRBD2. The CDR3 loop spans 17 amino acids. Germline V gene sequence: CDR1 SQVTM, CDR2 ANQGSEA. Trimming cost V 8 bases and J 3 bases; bases outside gene matches: 14. The CDR3 nucleotides are TGCAGCACAACCGGGACTAGCGGGAGGCAAGGGGACTACGAGCAGTACTTC. This sequence encodes CSTTGTSGRQGDYEQYF.

The chain employs TRBV5-1 and TRBJ1-4; a weak D match, TRBD1 (5 bases). Germline V gene lookup returns CDR1 SGHRS and CDR2 YFSETQ. The length of the CDR3 is 13 residues. Trimming shortened V by 4 bases and J by 2 bases, and 6 bases separated the two germline ends. The CDR3 DNA sequence: TGCGCCAGCAGCCAGGGCACTAATGAAAAACTGTTTTTT. It translates to CASSQGTNEKLFF.

V is TRBV5-1 and J is TRBJ2-7, with 10 nucleotides matching TRBD2. J gave up 3 bases and V 2 bases, and 5 bases lay outside the gene matches. Germline lookup yields CDR1 SGHRS and CDR2 YFSETQ. This CDR3 region has 15 residues. In DNA, the CDR3 is TGCGCCAGCAGCTTAACCCTAGCGGGAGACTACGAGCAGTACTTC. Encoded protein: CASSLTLAGDYEQYF.

The chain recombines TRBV30 with TRBJ2-2; no clear D. The CDR3 contains 12 residues. Germline CDR1 GTSNPN, CDR2 SVGIG (reference sequence). Trimming stripped 7 bases from V and 0 bases from J, with 6 bases between. The CDR3 loop reads CALTANTGELFF. DNA of the CDR3: TGTGCCTTAACGGCGAACACCGGGGAGCTGTTTTTT.

The V gene is TRBV4-2, the J gene TRBJ2-2, with TRBD2 matching 8 bases. Germline CDR1 reads LGHNA; CDR2 reads YNFKEQ. J was trimmed by 2 bases and V by 0 bases; bases with no gene match: 11. This CDR3 has 19 residues. As DNA, the CDR3 is TGTGCCAGCAGCCAAGATCCGTCCAGCGGGAGACAAAACACCGGGGAGCTGTTTTTT. It encodes CASSQDPSSGRQNTGELFF.

This clone was detected only a few times. This rearrangement joins TRBV5-1 to TRBJ1-6; 8 bases align to TRBD1. The ends lost 4 bases at V and 5 bases at J; junction bases unmatched: 5. Germline CDR1 reads SGHRS; CDR2 reads YFSETQ. The CDR3 consists of 15 residues. The CDR3 coding sequence is TGCGCCAGCAGCCCAACGACAGGGGATAATTCACCCCTCCACTTT. It encodes CASSPTTGDNSPLHF.

The rearrangement links TRBV19 to TRBJ2-1, with no clear D. CDR3 length equals 11 residues. Germline V gene data show CDR1 as LNHDA and CDR2 as SQIVND (reference sequence). The ends were cut back, 7 bases at V and 4 bases at J, with 5 bases in the middle. The CDR3 is CASTQYNEQFF. The CDR3 nucleotides read TGTGCCAGTACCCAATACAATGAGCAGTTCTTC.

The chain uses TRBV6-5 and TRBJ1-2, with 7 bases matching TRBD1. Looked up from germline, CDR1 is MNHEY and CDR2 is SVGAGI. Trimming took 0 bases from V and 4 from J; bases not matched to a gene: 8. CDR3 length equals 16 residues. The CDR3 protein is CASSYSLTGESYGYTF. CDR3 DNA sequence: TGTGCCAGCAGTTACTCCCTAACAGGGGAAAGCTATGGCTACACCTTC.

The chain links TRBV9 to TRBJ2-1, with D perhaps TRBD2 (6 bases). The ends were cut back, 0 bases at V and 8 bases at J, with 27 bases in the middle. This CDR3 contains 19 residues. Germline V gene sequence: CDR1 SGDLS, CDR2 YYNGEE. The CDR3 nucleotides read TGTGCCAGCAGCGTAGATTCGCCTTCACGGGGGTGGGACTGGGATGAGCAGTTCTTC. This encodes CASSVDSPSRGWDWDEQFF.

The rearrangement uses TRBV5-1 and TRBJ2-5; 12 positions match TRBD2. This CDR3 has 16 residues. Germline CDR1 and CDR2: SGHRS and YFSETQ. The trim removed 3 bases at V and 5 bases at J, leaving 8 bases unmatched. CDR3 residues: CASSSILAGGGETQYF. In DNA, the CDR3 is TGCGCCAGCAGCTCCATACTAGCGGGAGGCGGGGAGACCCAGTACTTC.

The chain joins TRBV19 to TRBJ1-1; D not resolved. From germline, CDR1 is LNHDA and CDR2 SQIVND (reference sequence). This CDR3 is 14 amino acids long. Trimming pared 4 bases from V and 1 base from J, leaving 10 bases between. The CDR3 spells CASSTGRGNTEAFF. The CDR3 coding sequence is TGTGCCAGTAGTACTGGGCGGGGGAACACTGAAGCTTTCTTT.